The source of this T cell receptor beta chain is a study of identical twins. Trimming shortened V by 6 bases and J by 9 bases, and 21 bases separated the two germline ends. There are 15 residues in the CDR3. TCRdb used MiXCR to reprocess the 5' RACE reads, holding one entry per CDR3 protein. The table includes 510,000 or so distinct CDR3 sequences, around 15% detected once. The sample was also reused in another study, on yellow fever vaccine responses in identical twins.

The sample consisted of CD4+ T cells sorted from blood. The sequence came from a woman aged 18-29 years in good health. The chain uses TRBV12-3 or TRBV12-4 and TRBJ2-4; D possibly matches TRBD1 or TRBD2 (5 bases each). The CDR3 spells CASRHRGVESGIQYF. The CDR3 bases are TGTGCCAGCAGGCATAGGGGAGTTGAGAGTGGCATTCAGTACTTC.